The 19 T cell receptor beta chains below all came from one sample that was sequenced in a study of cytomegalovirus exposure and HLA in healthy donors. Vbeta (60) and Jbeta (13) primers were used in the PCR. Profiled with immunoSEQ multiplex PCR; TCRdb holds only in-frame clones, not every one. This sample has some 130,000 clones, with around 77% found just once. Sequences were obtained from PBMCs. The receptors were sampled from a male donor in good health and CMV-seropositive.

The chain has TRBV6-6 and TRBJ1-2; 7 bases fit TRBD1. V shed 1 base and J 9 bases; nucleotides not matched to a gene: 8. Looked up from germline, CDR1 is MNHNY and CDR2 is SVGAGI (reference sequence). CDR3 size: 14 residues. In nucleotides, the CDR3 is TGTGCCAGCAGTTACTGGTCAGGGGGAAGTAGCTACACCTTC. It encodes CASSYWSGGSSYTF.

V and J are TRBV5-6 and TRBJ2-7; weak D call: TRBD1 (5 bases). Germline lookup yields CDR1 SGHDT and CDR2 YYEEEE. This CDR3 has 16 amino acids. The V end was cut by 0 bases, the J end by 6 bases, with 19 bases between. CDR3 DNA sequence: TGTGCCAGCAGCTTGGCGACAGCCCCTACATGGTCCGAGCAGTACTTC. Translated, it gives CASSLATAPTWSEQYF.

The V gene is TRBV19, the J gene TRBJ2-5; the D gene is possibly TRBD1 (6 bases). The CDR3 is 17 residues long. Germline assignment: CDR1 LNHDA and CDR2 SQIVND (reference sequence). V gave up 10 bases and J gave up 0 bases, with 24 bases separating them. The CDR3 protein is CATSKDRLPEDQETQYF. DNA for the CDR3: TGTGCCACCTCCAAGGACAGATTACCTGAAGACCAAGAGACCCAGTACTTC.

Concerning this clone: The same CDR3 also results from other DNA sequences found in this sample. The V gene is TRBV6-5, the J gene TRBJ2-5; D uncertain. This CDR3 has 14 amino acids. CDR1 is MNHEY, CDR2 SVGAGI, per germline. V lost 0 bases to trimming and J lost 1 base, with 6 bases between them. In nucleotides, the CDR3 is TGTGCCAGCAGTTACTCCAGGATCCAAGAGACCCAGTACTTC. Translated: CASSYSRIQETQYF.

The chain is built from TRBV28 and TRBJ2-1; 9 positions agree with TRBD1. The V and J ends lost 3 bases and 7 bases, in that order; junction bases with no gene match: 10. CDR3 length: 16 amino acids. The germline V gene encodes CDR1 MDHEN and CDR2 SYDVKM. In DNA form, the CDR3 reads TGTGCCAGCAGTTTCCCCGGGACAGGGTCAGGTAATGAGCAGTTCTTC. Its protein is CASSFPGTGSGNEQFF.

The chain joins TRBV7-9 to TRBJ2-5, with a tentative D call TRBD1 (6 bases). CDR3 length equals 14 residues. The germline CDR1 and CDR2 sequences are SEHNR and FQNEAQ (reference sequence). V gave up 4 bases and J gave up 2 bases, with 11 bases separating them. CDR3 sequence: CASSSYREQETQYF. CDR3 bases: TGTGCCAGCAGCTCCTACAGGGAACAAGAGACCCAGTACTTC.

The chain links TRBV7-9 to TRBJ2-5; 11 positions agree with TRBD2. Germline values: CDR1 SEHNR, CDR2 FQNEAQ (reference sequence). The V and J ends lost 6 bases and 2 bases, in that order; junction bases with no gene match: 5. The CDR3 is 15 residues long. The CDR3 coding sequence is TGTGCCAGCAGAGCTGGGACTAGCGGACAAGAGACCCAGTACTTC. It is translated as CASRAGTSGQETQYF.

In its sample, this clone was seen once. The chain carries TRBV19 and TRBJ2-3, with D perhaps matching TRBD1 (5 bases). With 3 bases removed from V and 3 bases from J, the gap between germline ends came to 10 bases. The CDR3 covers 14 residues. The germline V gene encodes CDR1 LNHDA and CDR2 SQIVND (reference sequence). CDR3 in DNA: TGTGCCAGTAGTATGTCGGCAGGGACAGATACGCAGTATTTT. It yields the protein CASSMSAGTDTQYF.

CDR3 nucleotides: TGTGCCAGCTCACCGGGACTTACGGCGACCACTGAAGCTTTCTTT. Its protein is CASSPGLTATTEAFF. The rearrangement joins TRBV18 to TRBJ1-1, with a weak D call TRBD1 (5 bases). This CDR3 has 15 amino acids. From germline, CDR1 is KGHSH and CDR2 LQKENI. The V end was cut by 3 bases, the J end by 4 bases, with 15 bases between.

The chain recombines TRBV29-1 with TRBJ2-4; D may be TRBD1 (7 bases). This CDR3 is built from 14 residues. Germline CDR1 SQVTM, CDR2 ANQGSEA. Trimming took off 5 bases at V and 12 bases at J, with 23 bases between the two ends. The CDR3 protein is CSVRGDTARDSQYF. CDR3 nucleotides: TGCAGCGTTAGGGGGGACACAGCGAGGGACAGTCAGTACTTC.

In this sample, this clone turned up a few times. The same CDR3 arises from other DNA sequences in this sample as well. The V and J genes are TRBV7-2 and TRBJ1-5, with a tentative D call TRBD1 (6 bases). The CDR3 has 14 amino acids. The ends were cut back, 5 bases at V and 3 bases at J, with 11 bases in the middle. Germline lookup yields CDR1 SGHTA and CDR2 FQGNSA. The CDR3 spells CASSVGGDNQPQHF. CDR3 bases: TGTGCCAGCAGCGTAGGGGGGGACAATCAGCCCCAGCATTTT.

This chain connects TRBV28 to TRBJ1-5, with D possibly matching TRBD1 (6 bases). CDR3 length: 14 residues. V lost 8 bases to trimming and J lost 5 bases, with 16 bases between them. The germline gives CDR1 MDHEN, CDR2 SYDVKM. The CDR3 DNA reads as TGTGCCAGCTTACAGGGTGCGAGCTATCAGCCCCAGCATTTT. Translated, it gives CASLQGASYQPQHF.

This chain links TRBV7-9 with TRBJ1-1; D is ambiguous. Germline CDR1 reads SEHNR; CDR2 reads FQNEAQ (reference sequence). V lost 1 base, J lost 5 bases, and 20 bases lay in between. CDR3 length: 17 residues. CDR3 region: CASSLGRGRTGGTEAFF. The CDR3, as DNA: TGTGCCAGCAGCTTAGGACGAGGGAGAACGGGAGGTACTGAAGCTTTCTTT.

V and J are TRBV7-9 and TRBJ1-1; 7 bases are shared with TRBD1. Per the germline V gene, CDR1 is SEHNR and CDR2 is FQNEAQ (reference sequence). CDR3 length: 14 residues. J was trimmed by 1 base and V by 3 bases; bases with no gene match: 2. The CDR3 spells CASSLTGPNTEAFF. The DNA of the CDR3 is TGTGCCAGCAGCTTGACAGGGCCGAACACTGAAGCTTTCTTT.

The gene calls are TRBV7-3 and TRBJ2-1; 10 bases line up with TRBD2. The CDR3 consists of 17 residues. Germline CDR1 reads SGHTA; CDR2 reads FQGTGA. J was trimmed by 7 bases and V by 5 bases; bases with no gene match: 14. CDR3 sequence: CASSVGGVAGGQNEQFF. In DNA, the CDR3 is TGTGCCAGCAGCGTCGGGGGAGTAGCGGGAGGTCAGAATGAGCAGTTCTTC.

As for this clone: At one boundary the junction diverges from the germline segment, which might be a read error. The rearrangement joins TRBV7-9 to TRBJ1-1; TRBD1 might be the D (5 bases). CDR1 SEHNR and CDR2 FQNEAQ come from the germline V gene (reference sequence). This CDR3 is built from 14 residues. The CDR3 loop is CSSTQLTNSGEAFF. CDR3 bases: TGTTCCAGCACCCAACTTACAAACTCAGGGGAAGCTTTCTTT. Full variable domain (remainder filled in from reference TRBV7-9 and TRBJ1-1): DTGVSQNPRHKITKRGQNVTFRCDPISEHNRLYWYRQTLGQGPEFLTYFQNEAQLEKSRLLSDRFSAERPKGSFSTLEIQRTEQGDSAMYLCSSTQLTNSGEAFFGQGTRLTVV.

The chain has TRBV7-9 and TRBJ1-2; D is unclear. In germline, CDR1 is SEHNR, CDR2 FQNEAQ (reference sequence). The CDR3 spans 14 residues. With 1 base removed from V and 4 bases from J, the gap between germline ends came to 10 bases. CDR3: CASSLELLTYGYTF. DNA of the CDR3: TGTGCCAGCAGCTTAGAACTGCTAACCTATGGCTACACCTTC.

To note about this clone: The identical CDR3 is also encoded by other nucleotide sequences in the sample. The CDR3 sequence is CASTPGETTEQYF. The CDR3 DNA reads TGTGCCAGCACCCCCGGCGAGACTACAGAACAGTACTTC. This sequence joins TRBV6-1 and TRBJ2-7; D may be TRBD2 (5 bases). Per germline, CDR1 MNHNS and CDR2 SASEGT. V lost 7 bases and J 10 bases, leaving 20 bases between the germline ends. The CDR3 totals 13 residues.

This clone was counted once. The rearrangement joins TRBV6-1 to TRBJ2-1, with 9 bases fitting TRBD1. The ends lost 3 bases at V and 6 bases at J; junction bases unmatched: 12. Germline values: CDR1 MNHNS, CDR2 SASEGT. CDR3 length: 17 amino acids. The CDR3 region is CASSDRVTGTGSNEQFF. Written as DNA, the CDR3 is TGTGCCAGCAGTGACCGCGTCACCGGGACAGGGTCCAATGAGCAGTTCTTC.